Included here is one T cell receptor beta chain sequence, with context. Its antigen remains unidentified. These data are taken from a study of CD8 T cells in Susac syndrome. General study findings and limits: As acknowledged by the study, its TCR sequencing and HLA analysis included a relatively small number of individuals. The CD4+ T cell repertoires of Susac syndrome were found to show no clonal expansion.

Reverse transcription of about 0.5 to 1 ug RNA used random hexamers. In TCRdb, the immunoSEQ multiplex PCR reads were re-called with MiXCR into one record per CDR3 protein. The sample has hundreds of thousands of distinct CDR3 sequences, 96% seen once; the top ten hold around 0.093%. TCR beta sequences were obtained from blood CD8+ and CD4+ T cells. Patients with Susac syndrome met diagnostic criteria defined recently for definite or probable disease. The V gene's germline CDR1 is MGHRA and CDR2 YSYEKL. The trim removed 2 bases at V and 3 bases at J, leaving 10 bases unmatched. CDR3 size: 16 residues.

The chain is built from TRBV4-1 and TRBJ2-7, with 7 nucleotides matching TRBD1. Sequenced input: CD4+ T cells from PBMCs. The receptor was isolated from a human donor with Susac syndrome. Written as DNA, the CDR3 is TGCGCCAGCAGCCAAACCGAGGGACAGCAGTACTACGAGCAGTACTTC. As protein: CASSQTEGQQYYEQYF.